The rows below give T cell receptor beta chains drawn from one sample of a study of blood T cell repertoires in COVID-19. Generated by immunoSEQ multiplex PCR, the TCRdb table keeps only in-frame clones and is missing some. The sample yields 300,000 or so clones, around 92% seen once. The sequenced material came from PBMCs or T cells enriched from blood (not recorded which). These receptors all come from a woman between 45 and 60 years old who had been exposed to COVID-19. Both conserved end residues are part of each CDR3. The D gene is left open where the match is weak. Part of the rows lack a size; the others show once, few, many or a class for expanded clones.

clone_size	v_call	d_call	j_call	cdr3_nt	cdr3_aa
.	TRBV5-1	.	TRBJ1-2	TGCGCCAGCAGCAGGGGGACACCACCGACATCCTATGGCTACACCTTC	CASSRGTPPTSYGYTF
.	TRBV6-2/TRBV6-3	TRBD1	TRBJ1-5	TGTGCCAGCAGTTACTCGAGCGCGGGACAGGGGACCCAGCATTTT	CASSYSSAGQGTQHF
once	TRBV5-5	.	TRBJ1-4	TGTGCCAGCAGCCCGGCCGCGACAGAGAATGAAAAACTGTTTTTT	CASSPAATENEKLFF
.	TRBV19	.	TRBJ1-5	TGTGCCAGTAGTATAAGCGACAGGAAGCCCTTGGCCCAGCATTTT	CASSISDRKPLAQHF
.	TRBV25-1	.	TRBJ1-6	TGTGCCAGCAGTTTGGGGGGGATGAATTCACCCCTCCACTTT	CASSLGGMNSPLHF
few	TRBV15	.	TRBJ2-7	TGTGCCACCAGCACGGGCAGGGAAATATCCGAGCAGTACTTC	CATSTGREISEQYF
.	TRBV11-3	TRBD2	TRBJ2-3	TGTGCCAGCAGCCTCAACGACGGGGGGGCTGATACGCAGTATTTT	CASSLNDGGADTQYF
.	TRBV7-9	.	TRBJ1-4	TGTGCCAGCAGCCCGAGACAGTTTGAAAAACTGTTTTTT	CASSPRQFEKLFF
.	TRBV30	TRBD1	TRBJ1-1	TGTGCCTGGGGGACAGGCCCGACCATGAACACTGAAGCTTTCTTT	CAWGTGPTMNTEAFF
.	TRBV2	TRBD1	TRBJ1-2	TGTGCCAGCAGTGAATCGGGACAGGGAAACTATGGCTACACCTTC	CASSESGQGNYGYTF
.	TRBV9	.	TRBJ2-1	TGTGCCAGCAGCGTCTCAGGGTCCTACAATGAGCAGTTCTTC	CASSVSGSYNEQFF
.	TRBV9	.	TRBJ1-1	TGTGCCAGCAGCGCAGTACAGCACACTGAAGCTTTCTTT	CASSAVQHTEAFF